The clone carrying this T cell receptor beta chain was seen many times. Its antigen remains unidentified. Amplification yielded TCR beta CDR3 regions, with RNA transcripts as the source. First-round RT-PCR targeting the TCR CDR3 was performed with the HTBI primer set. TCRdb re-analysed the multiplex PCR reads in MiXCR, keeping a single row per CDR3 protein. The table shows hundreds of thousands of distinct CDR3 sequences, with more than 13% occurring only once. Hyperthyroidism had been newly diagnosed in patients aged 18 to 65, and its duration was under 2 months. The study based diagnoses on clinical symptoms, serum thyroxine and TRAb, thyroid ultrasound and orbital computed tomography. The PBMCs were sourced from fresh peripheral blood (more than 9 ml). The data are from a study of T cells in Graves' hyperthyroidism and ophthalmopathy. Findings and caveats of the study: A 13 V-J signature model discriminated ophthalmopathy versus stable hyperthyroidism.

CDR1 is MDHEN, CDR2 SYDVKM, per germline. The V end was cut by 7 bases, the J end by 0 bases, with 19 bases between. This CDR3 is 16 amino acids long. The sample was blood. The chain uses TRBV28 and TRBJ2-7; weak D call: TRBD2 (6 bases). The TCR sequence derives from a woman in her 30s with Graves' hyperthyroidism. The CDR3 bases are TGTGCCAGCACCCCGCGTGGGGGGAGGACCTCCTACGAGCAGTACTTC. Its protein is CASTPRGGRTSYEQYF.